This is a list of T cell receptor beta chains from one sample in a study of vaccination and CD4 T cells after COVID-19. TCRdb re-called the PCR reads with MiXCR, one entry per CDR3 protein. The repertoire has around 10,000 distinct CDR3 sequences, under 30% of them found once; the top ten carry more than 20%. Which antigens these TCRs recognize remains unknown. Sequences were obtained from cultured CD4+ T cells from blood. The receptors here all came from a human donor with COVID-19. CDR3s include the opening cysteine and the closing phenylalanine or tryptophan. A D gene is named only where the DNA matches it firmly. A row's size may be missing; if present it is once, few, many or a size class.

NA	TRBV9	TRBJ2-1	NA	CASSPWGANEQFF	TGTGCCAGCAGCCCCTGGGGGGCAAATGAGCAGTTCTTC
TRBD1	TRBV19	TRBJ1-2	NA	CASSIPGQGFSSNYGYTF	TGTGCCAGTAGTATTCCGGGACAGGGGTTCTCCTCCAACTATGGCTACACCTTC
TRBD2	TRBV6-5	TRBJ2-3	NA	CASSSLAGGPDTQYF	TGTGCCAGCAGTTCACTAGCGGGGGGACCGGATACGCAGTATTTT
NA	TRBV19	TRBJ1-5	NA	CASSIEGQTGGQPQHF	TGTGCCAGTAGTATAGAAGGACAGACTGGGGGTCAGCCCCAGCATTTT
NA	TRBV7-3	TRBJ2-5	once	CASSPSAGWTQYF	TGTGCCAGCAGCCCCTCGGCCGGGTGGACCCAGTACTTC
NA	TRBV2	TRBJ1-1	few	CASRGKENTEAFF	TGTGCCAGCAGGGGGAAGGAGAACACTGAAGCTTTCTTT
NA	TRBV7-2	TRBJ2-5	NA	CASSLNVGFTQETQYF	TGTGCCAGCAGCTTAAACGTTGGCTTTACACAAGAGACCCAGTACTTC
NA	TRBV18	TRBJ2-2	few	CASSILTGELFF	TGTGCCAGCTCCATCCTTACCGGGGAGCTGTTTTTT
NA	TRBV28	TRBJ1-1	few	CASTVNGGPNTEAFF	TGTGCCAGCACCGTAAACGGAGGGCCGAACACTGAAGCTTTCTTT
TRBD1	TRBV24-1	TRBJ2-1	few	CATSDPRQGGVNEQFF	TGTGCCACCAGTGACCCTCGACAGGGTGGGGTCAATGAGCAGTTCTTC
NA	TRBV5-1	TRBJ2-7	NA	CASSLEGGTYEQYF	TGCGCCAGCAGCTTGGAGGGGGGAACGTACGAGCAGTACTTC
TRBD2	TRBV10-2	TRBJ2-2	NA	CASKGGGATSGELFF	TGCGCCAGCAAGGGCGGGGGGGCTACGTCCGGGGAGCTGTTTTTT
NA	TRBV11-2	TRBJ2-7	few	CASSPIGWGSTYEQYF	TGTGCCAGCAGCCCCATTGGCTGGGGATCTACCTACGAGCAGTACTTC
TRBD1	TRBV5-4	TRBJ2-7	few	CASTPSQGVPYEQYF	TGTGCCAGCACGCCGTCACAGGGGGTCCCCTACGAGCAGTACTTC
TRBD1	TRBV5-5	TRBJ2-1	NA	CASGQGRSGSEQFF	TGTGCCAGCGGACAGGGTAGGTCCGGGAGTGAGCAGTTCTTC
NA	TRBV7-3	TRBJ2-2	NA	CASSPGTHTGELFF	TGTGCCAGCAGCCCAGGGACCCACACCGGGGAGCTGTTTTTT
NA	TRBV6-1	TRBJ1-1	few	CASSPRLGAFF	TGTGCCAGCAGCCCTCGATTGGGAGCTTTCTTT
NA	TRBV20-1	TRBJ2-3	NA	CSGEQGSADTQYF	TGCAGTGGAGAACAGGGTTCCGCAGATACGCAGTATTTT
NA	TRBV19	TRBJ1-1	few	CASSIDQVGAGTEAFF	TGTGCCAGTAGTATAGATCAGGTGGGGGCGGGCACTGAAGCTTTCTTT
TRBD1	TRBV30	TRBJ1-5	NA	CAWSPGTGQGQPQHF	TGTGCCTGGAGTCCCGGGACAGGACAAGGCCAGCCCCAGCATTTT
TRBD2	TRBV4-1	TRBJ2-1	NA	CASSQDPPSGPYNEQFF	TGCGCCAGCAGCCAGGACCCCCCTAGCGGGCCTTACAATGAGCAGTTCTTC
NA	TRBV19	TRBJ1-1	NA	CASSFGRRANTEAFF	TGTGCCAGTAGTTTTGGAAGGCGCGCGAACACTGAAGCTTTCTTT
TRBD2	TRBV2	TRBJ2-1	few	CASSAEHLAQGGNEQFF	TGTGCCAGCAGTGCAGAGCACCTAGCGCAGGGAGGGAATGAGCAGTTCTTC
NA	TRBV30	TRBJ2-3	NA	CAWTAGASYTQYF	TGTGCCTGGACGGCGGGGGCCTCCTATACGCAGTATTTT
NA	TRBV28	TRBJ1-2	NA	CASSSSGGPNYGYTF	TGTGCCAGCAGTTCCTCCGGGGGGCCTAACTATGGCTACACCTTC
TRBD2	TRBV6-5	TRBJ2-7	few	CASSYARGGPYEQYF	TGTGCCAGCAGTTACGCGCGGGGGGGCCCCTACGAGCAGTACTTC
NA	TRBV6-4	TRBJ2-3	NA	CASSDSPTRGTDTQYF	TGTGCCAGCAGTGACTCCCCGACTAGAGGCACAGATACGCAGTATTTT
TRBD2	TRBV12-3/TRBV12-4	TRBJ2-3	NA	CASSFAGGRADTQYF	TGTGCCAGCAGTTTCGCGGGGGGGCGCGCAGATACGCAGTATTTT
NA	TRBV2	TRBJ1-1	NA	CASSERRGNTEAFF	TGTGCCAGCAGTGAAAGGAGGGGGAACACTGAAGCTTTCTTT
NA	TRBV7-9	TRBJ1-1	few	CASSWRTEAFF	TGTGCCAGCAGCTGGCGGACTGAAGCTTTCTTT
NA	TRBV19	TRBJ2-5	NA	CASSIFGGTQETQYF	TGTGCCAGTAGTATTTTTGGGGGCACCCAAGAGACCCAGTACTTC
NA	TRBV28	TRBJ1-4	NA	CASSLGQGTTNEKLFF	TGTGCCAGCAGTTTAGGCCAGGGGACAACTAATGAAAAACTGTTTTTT
NA	TRBV24-1	TRBJ1-3	NA	CATSDPSGNTIYF	TGTGCCACCAGCGATCCCTCTGGAAACACCATATATTTT
NA	TRBV19	TRBJ1-1	NA	CASSTRSGVGTEAFF	TGTGCCAGTAGTACCCGTTCAGGGGTGGGAACTGAAGCTTTCTTT
TRBD1	TRBV19	TRBJ2-6	NA	CASSIVTGAGANVLTF	TGTGCCAGTAGTATAGTTACAGGGGCTGGGGCCAACGTCCTGACTTTC
NA	TRBV7-8	TRBJ2-7	few	CASSLDYGTYEQYF	TGTGCCAGCAGCTTAGATTACGGGACCTACGAGCAGTACTTC
NA	TRBV2	TRBJ1-5	NA	CASSTFGNQPQHF	TGTGCCAGCAGTACTTTCGGCAATCAGCCCCAGCATTTT